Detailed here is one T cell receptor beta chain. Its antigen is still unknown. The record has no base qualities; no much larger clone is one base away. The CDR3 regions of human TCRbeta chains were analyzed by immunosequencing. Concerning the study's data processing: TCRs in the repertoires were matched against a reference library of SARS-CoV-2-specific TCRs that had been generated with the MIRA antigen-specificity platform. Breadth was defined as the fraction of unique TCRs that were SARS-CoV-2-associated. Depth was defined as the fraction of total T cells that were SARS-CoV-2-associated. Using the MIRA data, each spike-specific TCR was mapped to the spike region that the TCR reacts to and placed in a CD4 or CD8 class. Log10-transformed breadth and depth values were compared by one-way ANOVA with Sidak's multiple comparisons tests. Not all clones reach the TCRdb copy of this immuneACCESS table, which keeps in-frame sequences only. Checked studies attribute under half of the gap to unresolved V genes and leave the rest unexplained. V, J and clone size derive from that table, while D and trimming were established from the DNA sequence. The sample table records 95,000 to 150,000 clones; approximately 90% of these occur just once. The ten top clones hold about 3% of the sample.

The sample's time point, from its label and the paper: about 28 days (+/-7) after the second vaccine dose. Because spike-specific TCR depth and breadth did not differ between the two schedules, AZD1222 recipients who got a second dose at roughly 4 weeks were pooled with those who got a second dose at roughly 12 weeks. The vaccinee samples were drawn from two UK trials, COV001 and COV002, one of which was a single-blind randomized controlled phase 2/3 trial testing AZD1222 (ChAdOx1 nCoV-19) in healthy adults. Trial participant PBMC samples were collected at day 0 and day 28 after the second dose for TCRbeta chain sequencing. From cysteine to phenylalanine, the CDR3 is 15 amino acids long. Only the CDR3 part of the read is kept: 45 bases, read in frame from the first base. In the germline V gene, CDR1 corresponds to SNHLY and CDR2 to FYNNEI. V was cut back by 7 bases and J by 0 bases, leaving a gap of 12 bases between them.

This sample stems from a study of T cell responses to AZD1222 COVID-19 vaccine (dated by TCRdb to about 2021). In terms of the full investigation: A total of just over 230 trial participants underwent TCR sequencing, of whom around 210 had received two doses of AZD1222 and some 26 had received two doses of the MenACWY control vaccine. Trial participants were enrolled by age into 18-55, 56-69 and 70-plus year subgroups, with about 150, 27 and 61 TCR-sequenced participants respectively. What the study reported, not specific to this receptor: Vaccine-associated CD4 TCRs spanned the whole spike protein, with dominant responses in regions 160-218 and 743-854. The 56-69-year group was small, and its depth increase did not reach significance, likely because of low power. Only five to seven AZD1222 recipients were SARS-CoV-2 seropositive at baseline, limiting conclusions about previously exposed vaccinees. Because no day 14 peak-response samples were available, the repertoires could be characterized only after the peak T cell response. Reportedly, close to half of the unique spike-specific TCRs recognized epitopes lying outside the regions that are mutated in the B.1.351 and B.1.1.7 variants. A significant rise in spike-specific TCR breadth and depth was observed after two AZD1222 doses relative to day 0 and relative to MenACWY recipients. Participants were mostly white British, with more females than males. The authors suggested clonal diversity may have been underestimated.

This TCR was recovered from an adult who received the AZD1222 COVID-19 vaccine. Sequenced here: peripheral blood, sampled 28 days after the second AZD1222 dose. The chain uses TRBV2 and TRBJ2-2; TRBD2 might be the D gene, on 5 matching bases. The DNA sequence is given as TGTGCCAGCAAGAGAACGGGGTCGAACACCGGGGAGCTGTTTTTT. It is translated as CASKRTGSNTGELFF. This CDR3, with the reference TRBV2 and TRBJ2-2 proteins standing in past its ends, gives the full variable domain EPEVTQTPSHQVTQMGQEVILRCVPISNHLYFYWYRQILGQKVEFLVSFYNNEISEKSEIFDDQFSVERPDGSNFTLKIRSTKLEDSAMYFCASKRTGSNTGELFFGEGSRLTVL.